This T cell receptor beta chain was recorded in a study of technical replicates of blood from a few donors. The CDR3 consists of 15 residues. Trimming cost V 3 bases and J 7 bases; bases outside gene matches: 9. Germline lookup yields CDR1 LGHNA and CDR2 YNFKEQ. The protocol was immunoSEQ multiplex PCR, while the TCRdb copy is restricted to in-frame clones and leaves out a portion. The repertoire holds about 89,000 clones, with around 95% as singletons. The sequence was obtained from a human donor in good health. V and J are TRBV4-2 and TRBJ2-7; TRBD2 aligns across 10 bases. Sequencing was carried out using T cells isolated from PBMCs. CDR3 DNA sequence: TGTGCCAGCAGCCATGACCTAGCGGGAGCCGGAGAGCAGTACTTC. It codes for CASSHDLAGAGEQYF.